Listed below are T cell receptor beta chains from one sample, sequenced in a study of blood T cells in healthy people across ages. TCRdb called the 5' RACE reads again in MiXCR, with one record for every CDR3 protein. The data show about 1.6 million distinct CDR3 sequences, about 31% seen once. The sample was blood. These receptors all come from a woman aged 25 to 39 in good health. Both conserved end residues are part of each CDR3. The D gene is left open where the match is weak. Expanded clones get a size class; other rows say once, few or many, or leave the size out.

CASSSQGGSTDTQYF | TGCGCCAGCAGCTCACAGGGTGGGAGCACAGATACGCAGTATTTT | TRBJ2-3 | TRBV5-1 | many | . | 15
CASSLGGLAKEQFF | TGTGCCAGCAGTTTAGGGGGACTAGCAAAGGAGCAGTTCTTC | TRBJ2-1 | TRBV28 | . | TRBD2 | 14
CASSPMDSPEAFF | TGCGCCAGCAGCCCGATGGACAGCCCTGAAGCTTTCTTT | TRBJ1-1 | TRBV4-1 | . | . | 13
CASSGPGTGGVGGYTF | TGCGCCAGCAGCGGACCCGGGACAGGGGGTGTCGGAGGCTACACCTTC | TRBJ1-2 | TRBV5-1 | . | TRBD1 | 16
CASSQASAQSTGTQYF | TGCGCCAGCAGCCAAGCAAGTGCCCAATCCACAGGTACGCAGTATTTT | TRBJ2-3 | TRBV4-1 | . | . | 16
CASTPGFGTQYF | TGTGCCAGCACCCCCGGATTTGGGACCCAGTACTTC | TRBJ2-5 | TRBV25-1 | . | . | 12
CASSFGLSTVGANVLTF | TGTGCCAGCAGCTTCGGCCTATCTACTGTGGGGGCCAACGTCCTGACTTTC | TRBJ2-6 | TRBV7-9 | . | . | 17
CATTSIWGGGLGQFF | TGTGCCACGACCTCCATATGGGGGGGCGGCTTGGGGCAGTTCTTC | TRBJ2-1 | TRBV28 | . | . | 15
CASRDILAGEGDKSQYF | TGCGCCAGCAGAGATATTTTAGCGGGAGAAGGGGATAAATCGCAGTACTTC | TRBJ2-7 | TRBV10-2 | few | TRBD2 | 17
CSAVRTGSGRPNPSYNEQFF | TGCAGTGCTGTCCGAACGGGTAGCGGGAGGCCGAACCCCTCCTACAATGAGCAGTTCTTC | TRBJ2-1 | TRBV20-1 | . | TRBD2 | 20
CSANGQGASGANVLTF | TGCAGTGCTAACGGACAGGGGGCTTCTGGGGCCAACGTCCTGACTTTC | TRBJ2-6 | TRBV20-1 | . | TRBD1 | 16
CASSSRTGTENYGYTF | TGTGCCAGCAGTTCGCGGACAGGGACAGAGAACTATGGCTACACCTTC | TRBJ1-2 | TRBV12-3/TRBV12-4 | . | TRBD1 | 16
CASSLFGLAAGQETQYF | TGCGCCAGCAGCTTGTTTGGACTAGCGGCTGGTCAAGAGACCCAGTACTTC | TRBJ2-5 | TRBV5-1 | few | TRBD2 | 17
CASSAESDTQYF | TGTGCCAGCAGCGCAGAGTCAGATACGCAGTATTTT | TRBJ2-3 | TRBV9 | . | . | 12
CATEGNSTDTQYF | TGTGCCACCGAAGGGAACAGCACAGATACGCAGTATTTT | TRBJ2-3 | TRBV7-9 | few | . | 13
CASRPGLAGVETQYF | TGTGCCAGCAGACCGGGACTAGCGGGAGTGGAGACCCAGTACTTC | TRBJ2-5 | TRBV12-3/TRBV12-4 | many | TRBD2 | 15
CASSPAQSSYEQYF | TGCGCCAGCAGCCCCGCCCAGAGCTCCTACGAGCAGTACTTC | TRBJ2-7 | TRBV4-1 | . | . | 14
CASSPLRGARNNEQFF | TGCGCCAGCAGCCCTCTTCGGGGGGCGAGGAACAATGAGCAGTTCTTC | TRBJ2-1 | TRBV5-1 | . | . | 16
CASSPRYGEQYF | TGTGCCAGCTCACCACGCTATGGGGAGCAGTACTTC | TRBJ2-7 | TRBV18 | . | . | 12
CASSLEGRSLSEQYF | TGCGCCAGCAGCTTGGAGGGTCGGTCCCTCTCCGAGCAGTACTTC | TRBJ2-7 | TRBV5-1 | few | . | 15
CASSPPQGVNEQYF | TGTGCCAGCAGCCCACCCCAGGGAGTCAATGAGCAGTACTTC | TRBJ2-7 | TRBV6-2/TRBV6-3 | . | . | 14
CSALGGASYNEQFF | TGCAGTGCCCTGGGGGGAGCATCCTACAATGAGCAGTTCTTC | TRBJ2-1 | TRBV20-1 | . | . | 14
CSARDPGMSTEAFF | TGCAGTGCTAGAGATCCGGGGATGAGCACTGAAGCTTTCTTT | TRBJ1-1 | TRBV20-1 | . | . | 14
CSARQLRGSGTEAFF | TGCAGTGCTAGACAGCTACGAGGATCCGGCACTGAAGCTTTCTTT | TRBJ1-1 | TRBV20-1 | . | . | 15
CASSQDDRAAEFF | TGTGCCAGCAGCCAAGACGATAGGGCCGCGGAGTTCTTC | TRBJ2-1 | TRBV3-1 | . | . | 13
CAWSVGDRSPGAFF | TGTGCCTGGAGTGTAGGGGACAGATCGCCGGGGGCTTTCTTT | TRBJ1-1 | TRBV30 | . | TRBD1 | 14
CASSLVQGRGNQPQHF | TGTGCCAGCAGTTTAGTCCAAGGTCGCGGCAATCAGCCCCAGCATTTT | TRBJ1-5 | TRBV12-3/TRBV12-4 | . | . | 16
CATSRDTAGTEAFF | TGTGCCACCAGCAGAGATACAGCCGGCACTGAAGCTTTCTTT | TRBJ1-1 | TRBV15 | once | . | 14
CASSQSEGRETQYF | TGTGCCAGTAGCCAGTCAGAGGGGCGGGAGACCCAGTACTTC | TRBJ2-5 | TRBV19 | . | . | 14
CASSRGHSHQETQYF | TGTGCCAGCAGCCGAGGTCACAGCCACCAGGAGACCCAGTACTTC | TRBJ2-5 | TRBV7-7 | once | . | 15
CATWDRDSSNEQFF | TGTGCCACCTGGGACAGAGATTCTTCTAATGAGCAGTTCTTC | TRBJ2-1 | TRBV15 | few | TRBD1 | 14
CASSPSSGDTQYF | TGTGCCAGCAGCCCCTCTTCTGGAGATACGCAGTATTTT | TRBJ2-3 | TRBV5-5 | few | . | 13
CASDRGLENEQFF | TGTGCCAGCGACCGCGGACTAGAAAATGAGCAGTTCTTC | TRBJ2-1 | TRBV6-2/TRBV6-3 | . | TRBD2 | 13
CSVRLAGGSYNEQFF | TGCAGCGTGCGACTAGCGGGAGGGTCCTACAATGAGCAGTTCTTC | TRBJ2-1 | TRBV29-1 | many | TRBD2 | 15
CAIRTDRMNTEAFF | TGTGCCATCAGGACGGACAGAATGAACACTGAAGCTTTCTTT | TRBJ1-1 | TRBV10-3 | . | . | 14
CASSTPPASGGARETQYF | TGCGCCAGCAGCACCCCCCCTGCTAGCGGGGGGGCCCGGGAGACCCAGTACTTC | TRBJ2-5 | TRBV5-1 | once | TRBD2 | 18
CSVVYASESYERYF | TGCAGCGTTGTGTACGCGTCCGAATCCTACGAGCGGTACTTC | TRBJ2-7 | TRBV29-1 | few | . | 14
CSSSGGGEQFF | TGCAGCTCGTCAGGGGGTGGTGAGCAGTTCTTC | TRBJ2-1 | TRBV29-1 | few | TRBD1 | 11
CASSKARGTGGEWTEAFF | TGTGCCAGCAGCAAAGCTCGGGGGACAGGGGGAGAGTGGACTGAAGCTTTCTTT | TRBJ1-1 | TRBV21-1 | . | . | 18
CASSWTGDTEAFF | TGCGCCAGCAGCTGGACAGGGGACACTGAAGCTTTCTTT | TRBJ1-1 | TRBV5-1 | few | TRBD1 | 13